This T cell receptor beta chain comes out of a study of beta chain features in type 1 diabetes. Study as a whole: Patient and healthy donor groups were alike in age, gender and cell yields.

Broader study findings: The study found moderately but significantly shorter TCRB CDR3s in all four CD4+ subsets of Type 1 diabetes patients.

Regarding this clone: The antigen remains unidentified.

The CDR3 runs to 15 residues. CDR1 and CDR2 from the germline V gene are SQVTM and ANQGSEA. Unmatched junction bases numbered 6, after V lost 2 bases and J lost 2 bases. Every isolated RNA sample was fully reverse transcribed, so sequencing captured expressed TCRB transcripts. Sequencing of naive, central memory and regulatory T cell samples gave an average of roughly 3.5 million reads. Only in-frame clones appear in the TCRdb table, and some are missing; sequencing was by immunoSEQ multiplex PCR. The profile shows about 340,000 clones, around 9.7% of them singletons. This chain links TRBV29-1 with TRBJ2-3; 8 bases fit TRBD2. The TCR sequence derives from a man aged 25-40 years with type 1 diabetes. Sequencing was performed on central memory CD4+ T cells from blood. CDR3 nucleotides: TGCAGCGTTGAATGGACTAGCCCCGACACAGATACGCAGTATTTT. Translation: CSVEWTSPDTDTQYF.